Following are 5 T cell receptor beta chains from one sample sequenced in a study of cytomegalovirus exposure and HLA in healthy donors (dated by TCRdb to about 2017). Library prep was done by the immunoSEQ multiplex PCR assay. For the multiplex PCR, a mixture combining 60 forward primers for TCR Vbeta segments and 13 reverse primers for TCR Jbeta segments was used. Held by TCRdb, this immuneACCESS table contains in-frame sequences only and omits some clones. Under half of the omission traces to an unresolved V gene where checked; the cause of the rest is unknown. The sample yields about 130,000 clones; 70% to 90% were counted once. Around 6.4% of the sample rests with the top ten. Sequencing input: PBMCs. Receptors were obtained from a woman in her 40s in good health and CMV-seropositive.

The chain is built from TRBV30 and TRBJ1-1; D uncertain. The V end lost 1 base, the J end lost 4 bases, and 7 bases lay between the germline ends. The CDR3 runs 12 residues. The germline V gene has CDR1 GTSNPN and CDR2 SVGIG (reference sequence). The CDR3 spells CAWSGPGTEAFF. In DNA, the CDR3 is TGTGCCTGGAGTGGTCCGGGCACTGAAGCTTTCTTT.

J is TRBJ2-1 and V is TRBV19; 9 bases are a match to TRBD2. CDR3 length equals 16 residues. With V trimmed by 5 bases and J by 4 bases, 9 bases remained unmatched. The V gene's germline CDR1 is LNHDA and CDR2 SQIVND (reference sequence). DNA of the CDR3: TGTGCCAGTAGTGCCTCCGGGACTAGCTGGTACAATGAGCAGTTCTTC. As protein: CASSASGTSWYNEQFF.

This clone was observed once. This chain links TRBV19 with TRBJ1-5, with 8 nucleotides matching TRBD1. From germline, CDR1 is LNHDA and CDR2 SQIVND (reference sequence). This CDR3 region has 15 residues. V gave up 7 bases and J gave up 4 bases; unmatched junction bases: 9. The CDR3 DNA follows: TGTGCCAGTACCCAACAGGGGGTACTAAATCAGCCCCAGCATTTT. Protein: CASTQQGVLNQPQHF.

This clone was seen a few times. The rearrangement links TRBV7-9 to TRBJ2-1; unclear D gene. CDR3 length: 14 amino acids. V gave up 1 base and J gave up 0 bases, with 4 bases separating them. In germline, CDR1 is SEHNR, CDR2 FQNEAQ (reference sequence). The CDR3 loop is CASSLEHSYNEQFF. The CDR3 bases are TGTGCCAGCAGCTTAGAACACTCCTACAATGAGCAGTTCTTC.

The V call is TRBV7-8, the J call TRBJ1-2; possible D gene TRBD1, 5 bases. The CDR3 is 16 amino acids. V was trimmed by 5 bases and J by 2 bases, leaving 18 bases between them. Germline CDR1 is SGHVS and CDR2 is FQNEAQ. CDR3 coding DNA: TGTGCCAGCAGCCCGGGGACTTTCGCCCCAAACTATGGCTACACCTTC. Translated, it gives CASSPGTFAPNYGYTF. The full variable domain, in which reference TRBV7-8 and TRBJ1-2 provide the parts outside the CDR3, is GAGVSQSPRYKVAKRGQDVALRCDPISGHVSLFWYQQALGQGPEFLTYFQNEAQLDKSGLPSDRFFAERPEGSVSTLKIQRTQQEDSAVYLCASSPGTFAPNYGYTFGSGTRLTVV.